Below, one T cell receptor beta chain is given with its context. The sample originates from a study of blood T cell repertoires in COVID-19. There are 16 residues in the CDR3. Germline-derived CDR1 and CDR2 are KGHSH and LQKENI. Unmatched junction bases numbered 5, after V lost 0 bases and J lost 4 bases. This study enrolled people aged about 18 to 100 from roughly 24 US geographic areas. Measured with immunoSEQ multiplex PCR; TCRdb has only the in-frame clones, and not every one. The sample holds 300,000 to 400,000 clones; 80% to 90% are singletons and the top ten take around 4.2%. This receptor was obtained from a woman aged 40 to 50 with acute COVID-19. Sequences were obtained from PBMCs or T cells enriched from blood (not recorded which). The gene calls are TRBV18 and TRBJ2-2; 7 bases agree with TRBD2. The CDR3 loop reads CASSPPGPGGTGELFF. The CDR3 nucleotides are TGTGCCAGCTCACCACCGGGCCCGGGGGGCACCGGGGAGCTGTTTTTT.